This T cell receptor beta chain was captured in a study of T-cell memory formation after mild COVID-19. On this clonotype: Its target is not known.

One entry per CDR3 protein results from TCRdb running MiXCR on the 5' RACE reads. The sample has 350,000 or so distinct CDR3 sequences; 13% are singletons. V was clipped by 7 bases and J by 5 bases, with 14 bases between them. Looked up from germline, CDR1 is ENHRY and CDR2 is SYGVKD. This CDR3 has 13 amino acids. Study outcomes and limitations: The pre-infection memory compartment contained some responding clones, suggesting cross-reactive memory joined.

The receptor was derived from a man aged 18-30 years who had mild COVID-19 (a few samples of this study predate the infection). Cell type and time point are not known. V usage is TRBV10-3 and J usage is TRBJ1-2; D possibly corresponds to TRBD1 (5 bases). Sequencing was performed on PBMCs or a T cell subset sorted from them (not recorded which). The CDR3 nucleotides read TGTGCCATCAACGGGCAGGGAAAGTATGGCTACACCTTC. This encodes CAINGQGKYGYTF.